This T cell receptor (beta chain) was profiled in a study of tumor and adjacent non-tumor tissue in lung cancer. Study-level results: In normal lung, the top 100 clones were significantly more dominant than in tumor. TCR diversity was significantly greater in tumor than normal lung tissue.

A modified ARM-PCR protocol with three rounds of nested PCR amplified TCRbeta. TCRdb passed the multiplex PCR reads through MiXCR, listing each CDR3 protein once. The sample carries 70,000 to 95,000 distinct CDR3 sequences, over 65% recorded once. This sample's RNA came from whole unsorted tissue. Distant lung tissue was collected more than 3 cm away from the tumor edge. Between August and November 2014, newly diagnosed, chemotherapy-naive lung cancer patients underwent thoracic surgery in China. This clonotype appeared a few times. Its antigen remains unknown. Germline V gene data show CDR1 as MDHEN and CDR2 as SYDVKM. The length of the CDR3 is 15 residues. Unmatched junction bases numbered 9, after V lost 7 bases and J lost 3 bases.

Sequencing was carried out using distant non-tumor lung tissue. The receptor was isolated from a man aged 65 to 85 with non-small cell lung cancer. The chain joins TRBV28 to TRBJ1-2; 9 positions match TRBD1. The DNA of the CDR3 is TGTGCCAGCATTGAAACAGGGGGCATCGACTATGGCTACACCTTC. This gives the protein CASIETGGIDYGYTF.